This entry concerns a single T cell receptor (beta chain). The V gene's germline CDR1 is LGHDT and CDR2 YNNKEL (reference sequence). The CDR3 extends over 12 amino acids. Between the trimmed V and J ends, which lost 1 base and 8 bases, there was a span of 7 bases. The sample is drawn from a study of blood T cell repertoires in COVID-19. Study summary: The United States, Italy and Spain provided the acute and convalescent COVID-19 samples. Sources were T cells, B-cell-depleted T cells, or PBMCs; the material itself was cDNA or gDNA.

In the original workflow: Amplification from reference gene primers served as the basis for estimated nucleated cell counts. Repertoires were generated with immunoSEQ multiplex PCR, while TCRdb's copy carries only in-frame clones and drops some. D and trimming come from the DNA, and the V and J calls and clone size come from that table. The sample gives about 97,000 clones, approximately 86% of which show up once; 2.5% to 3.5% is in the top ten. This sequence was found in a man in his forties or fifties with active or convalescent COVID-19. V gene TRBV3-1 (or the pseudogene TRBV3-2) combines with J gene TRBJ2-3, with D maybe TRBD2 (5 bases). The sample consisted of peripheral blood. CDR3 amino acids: CASSQAGSTQYF. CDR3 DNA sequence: TGTGCCAGCAGCCAAGCGGGGAGTACGCAGTATTTT.